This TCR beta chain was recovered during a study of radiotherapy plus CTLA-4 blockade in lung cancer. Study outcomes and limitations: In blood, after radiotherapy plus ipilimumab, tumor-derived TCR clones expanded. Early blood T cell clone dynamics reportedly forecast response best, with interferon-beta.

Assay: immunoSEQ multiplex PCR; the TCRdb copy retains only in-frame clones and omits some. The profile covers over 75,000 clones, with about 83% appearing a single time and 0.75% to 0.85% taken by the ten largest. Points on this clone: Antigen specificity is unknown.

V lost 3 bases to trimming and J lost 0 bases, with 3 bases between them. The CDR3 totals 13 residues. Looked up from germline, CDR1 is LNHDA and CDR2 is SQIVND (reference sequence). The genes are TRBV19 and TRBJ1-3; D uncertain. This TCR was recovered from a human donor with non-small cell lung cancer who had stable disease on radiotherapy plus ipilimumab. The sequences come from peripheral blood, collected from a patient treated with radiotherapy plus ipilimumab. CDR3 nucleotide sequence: TGTGCCAGTAGTATCCCCTCTGGAAACACCATATATTTT. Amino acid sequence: CASSIPSGNTIYF.